This TCR beta chain is from a study of T cell changes during pregnancy in multiple sclerosis. Measured with immunoSEQ multiplex PCR; TCRdb has only the in-frame clones, and not every one. The profile shows 50,000 to 60,000 clones, around 93% of them singletons. Between the trimmed V and J ends, which lost 5 bases and 3 bases, there was a span of 16 bases. Per germline, CDR1 SGHTA and CDR2 FQGTGA. The CDR3 loop spans 15 amino acids. This TCR came from a female donor in good health, enrolled as a control in a pregnancy study. Sequenced here: peripheral blood, sampled after pregnancy. The rearrangement uses TRBV7-3 and TRBJ1-2, with D maybe TRBD1 (5 bases). CDR3: CASSPGPGGDYGYTF. CDR3 DNA: TGTGCCAGCAGCCCCGGACCTGGAGGGGACTATGGCTACACCTTC.